Sequencing of this T cell receptor (beta chain) was carried out in a study of graft-versus-host responses after intestinal transplantation. Data came from immunoSEQ multiplex PCR; TCRdb stores just in-frame clones and leaves some out. The sample has tens of thousands of clones, approximately 95% seen once. As concerns this clone: Its antigen is currently unknown.

The CDR3 is 14 amino acids. The J segment lost 5 bases and the V segment lost 4 bases, leaving 3 bases of the junction unmatched. The V gene's germline CDR1 is SEHNR and CDR2 FQNEAQ (reference sequence). The material was unstimulated CD8+ T cells sorted from spleen or lymph node cells, obtained before transplant. The chain carries TRBV7-9 and TRBJ1-5; TRBD1 matches 9 bases. The sequence derives from a human donor who was the organ donor for an intestinal transplant. The CDR3 region is CASSWTGEDQPQHF. The DNA for the CDR3 is TGTGCCAGCAGCTGGACAGGGGAGGATCAGCCCCAGCATTTT.